This T cell receptor beta chain was documented in a study of cytomegalovirus exposure and HLA in healthy donors. PCR amplification relied on 60 Vbeta primers (plus 13 Jbeta primers). Only in-frame clones appear in the TCRdb table, and some are missing; sequencing was by immunoSEQ multiplex PCR. The data contain approximately 220,000 clones, 76% of them seen just once; the ten biggest clones take up approximately 0.63%. This CDR3 comprises 16 residues. In germline, CDR1 is LNHNV, CDR2 YYDKDF (reference sequence). V dropped 5 bases and J dropped 3; count of bases not matched to a gene: 5. All donors participated as healthy donors of bone marrow.

The V call is TRBV15, the J call TRBJ2-6, with 9 bases that match TRBD1. This TCR was recovered from a man younger than 35 in good health and CMV-seronegative. The sample was PBMCs. The DNA for the CDR3 is TGTGCCACCAGCCACCGACAGGGGGATGGGGCCAACGTCCTGACTTTC. As protein: CATSHRQGDGANVLTF.